A single sample gave rise to the 26 T cell receptor beta chains below, sequenced in a study of CD8+ T cells in alopecia areata. RNA was isolated and reverse transcribed to cDNA, the sequencing template. Assay used: immunoSEQ multiplex PCR; TCRdb lists only in-frame clones, some missing. The sample includes about 3,600 clones, about 76% seen only once; the top ten take roughly 7%. The sample comprised skin. These TCRs come from a human donor in good health.

The rearrangement links TRBV19 to TRBJ1-6; D possibly corresponds to TRBD1 (5 bases). Germline V lookup: CDR1 LNHDA, CDR2 SQIVND (reference sequence). Trimming shortened V by 6 bases and J by 7 bases, and 10 bases separated the two germline ends. The CDR3 loop spans 13 amino acids. In DNA, the CDR3 is TGTGCCAGTAGCCAGGGTGAGAATTCACCCCTCCACTTT. Residues: CASSQGENSPLHF. The full variable domain, in which reference TRBV19 and TRBJ1-6 provide the parts outside the CDR3, is DGGITQSPKYLFRKEGQNVTLSCEQNLNHDAMYWYRQDPGQGLRLIYYSQIVNDFQKGDIAEGYSVSREKKESFPLTVTSAQKNPTAFYLCASSQGENSPLHFGNGTRLTVT.

The chain combines TRBV18 with TRBJ2-2; no reliable D call. The CDR3 loop spans 16 amino acids. V was trimmed by 6 bases and J by 6 bases, leaving 20 bases between them. Germline-derived CDR1 and CDR2 are KGHSH and LQKENI. The CDR3 DNA sequence: TGTGCCAGCTCCCCTTGGAACAGCAACGACGCCGGGGAGCTGTTTTTT. It codes for CASSPWNSNDAGELFF.

The rearrangement joins TRBV19 to TRBJ2-7, with 7 bases lining up with TRBD2. This CDR3 contains 14 residues. Germline loops: CDR1 LNHDA, CDR2 SQIVND (reference sequence). V shed 4 bases, J shed 7 bases, and the junction held 10 bases outside the gene matches. This CDR3 reads CASSNRGVGGEQYF. The CDR3, as DNA: TGTGCCAGTAGTAACCGGGGAGTCGGGGGGGAGCAGTACTTC.

This clone was seen more than once but under ten times. The J gene is TRBJ2-3, the V gene TRBV25-1, with 10 bases aligning to TRBD1. The J segment lost 4 bases and the V segment lost 5 bases, leaving 3 bases of the junction unmatched. The germline gives CDR1 MGHDK, CDR2 SYGVNS. CDR3 length equals 14 residues. CDR3 DNA: TGTGCCAGCAGTCCGACAGGGGGCTCAGATACGCAGTATTTT. It codes for CASSPTGGSDTQYF.

This clone is labeled as large. This sequence joins TRBV6-6 and TRBJ2-3, with D unresolved. V was cut by 8 bases and J by 2 bases, with 14 bases left in between. This CDR3 spans 14 amino acids. Germline CDR1 is MNHNY and CDR2 is SVGAGI (reference sequence). Here the CDR3 reads CASSRAPYTDTQYF. The CDR3 DNA reads as TGTGCCAGCTCTAGGGCACCATACACAGATACGCAGTATTTT.

The chain recombines TRBV2 with TRBJ2-5; 7 bases line up with TRBD1. After removal of 10 bases from V and 0 bases from J, the junction contained 11 bases not matched to a gene. This CDR3 comprises 15 residues. From germline, CDR1 is SNHLY and CDR2 FYNNEI. CDR3 sequence reads: CATPPSGTDQETQYF. CDR3 DNA: TGTGCCACCCCCCCATCCGGGACAGACCAAGAGACCCAGTACTTC.

The chain combines TRBV4-1 with TRBJ2-5; TRBD2 matches at 7 bases. V dropped 4 bases and J dropped 2; count of bases not matched to a gene: 10. Germline V lookup: CDR1 MGHRA, CDR2 YSYEKL. The CDR3 consists of 16 residues. CDR3 DNA sequence: TGCGCCAGCAGCCCCGGGGGGACCGGCCTACAAGAGACCCAGTACTTC. Its protein product is CASSPGGTGLQETQYF.

This clone has just a few counts. This rearrangement joins TRBV21-1 to TRBJ1-3; the D segment call TRBD1 is taken from the table without a DNA check. TRBV21-1 has pseudogene status. There are 12 residues in the CDR3. The CDR3 nucleotides read TGTGCCATGGGACACTCTGGAAACACCATATATTTT. Its protein product is CAMGHSGNTIYF.

V and J are TRBV9 and TRBJ2-7; D uncertain. V lost 1 base to trimming and J lost 0 bases, with 8 bases between them. The CDR3 loop spans 14 amino acids. The germline CDR1 and CDR2 sequences are SGDLS and YYNGEE. DNA for the CDR3: TGTGCCAGCAGCGTATGGCCAGACTCCTACGAGCAGTACTTC. Its translation: CASSVWPDSYEQYF.

V and J are TRBV6-5 and TRBJ1-2, with 7 bases aligning to TRBD1. Germline assignment: CDR1 MNHEY and CDR2 SVGAGI. V was clipped by 5 bases and J by 8 bases; unmatched bases: 14. The CDR3 covers 15 residues. The CDR3, as DNA: TGTGCCAGCAGTACTCGGACAGGTTTGATAGAGGGCTACACCTTC. Its protein is CASSTRTGLIEGYTF.

The chain uses TRBV19 and TRBJ2-5; D remains ambiguous. The J call may be incorrect, as the DNA end agrees better with TRBJ2-7. CDR1 is LNHDA, CDR2 SQIVND, per germline (reference sequence). This CDR3 spans 13 amino acids. For the CDR3, the DNA is TGTGCCAGTAGTACCACAGTTTCCTACGAGCAGTACTTC. It specifies CASSTTVSYEQYF.

The chain combines TRBV4-1 with TRBJ1-3, with D hard to call. Germline CDR1 is MGHRA and CDR2 is YSYEKL. CDR3 size: 17 residues. Trimming pared 5 bases from V and 3 bases from J, leaving 20 bases between. This CDR3 is CASSNSPGPARGNTIYF. The CDR3 DNA reads TGCGCCAGCAGCAACTCCCCAGGACCAGCGCGTGGAAACACCATATATTTT.

The V and J genes are TRBV6-5 and TRBJ1-1; D perhaps matches TRBD1 (5 bases). The length of the CDR3 is 15 residues. V lost 10 bases to trimming and J lost 3 bases, with 21 bases between them. Germline V lookup: CDR1 MNHEY, CDR2 SVGAGI. In nucleotides, the CDR3 is TGTGCCACGAGAATTTCGGGACGGGGGGACACTGAAGCTTTCTTT. Its protein is CATRISGRGDTEAFF.

This chain connects TRBV19 to TRBJ2-1; 8 bases align to TRBD2. Germline V gives CDR1 LNHDA, CDR2 SQIVND (reference sequence). This CDR3 has 12 amino acids. With 5 bases clipped from V and 13 bases from J, the junction kept 7 bases outside the gene matches. CDR3 amino acids: CASSASGTSQFF. In nucleotides, the CDR3 is TGTGCCAGTAGTGCATCCGGGACTAGTCAGTTCTTC.

The chain couples TRBV19 to TRBJ2-2; TRBD2 might be the D (5 bases). The CDR3 runs 13 residues. Trimming cost V 7 bases and J 7 bases, with 13 bases left between them. Germline lookup yields CDR1 LNHDA and CDR2 SQIVND (reference sequence). CDR3 nucleotides: TGTGCCAGTAAGGGAGTATGGGTCGGGGAGCTGTTTTTT. It translates to CASKGVWVGELFF.

This clone appeared a single time. One end of the junction is discordant with germline, which a read error may explain. The gene calls are TRBV6-5 and TRBJ1-2; a weak D match, TRBD1 (5 bases). The CDR3 covers 14 residues. Germline V lookup: CDR1 MNHEY, CDR2 SVGAGI. CDR3: CAGRVRREAGGYTF. In DNA form, the CDR3 reads TGTGCCGGCAGGGTCCGGCGGGAGGCGGGCGGCTACACCTTC.

CDR3 sequence reads: CASSVGGLGKSTEAFF. The CDR3 region has the DNA TGTGCCAGCAGCGTAGGGGGTCTGGGGAAGAGCACTGAAGCTTTCTTT. The rearrangement links TRBV9 to TRBJ1-1, with D unresolved. Between the trimmed V and J ends, which lost 0 bases and 4 bases, there was a span of 16 bases. In germline, CDR1 is SGDLS, CDR2 YYNGEE. The CDR3 consists of 16 residues. Supplemented by reference TRBV9 and TRBJ1-1, the full variable domain reads DSGVTQTPKHLITATGQRVTLRCSPRSGDLSVYWYQQSLDQGLQFLIQYYNGEERAKGNILERFSAQQFPDLHSELNLSSLELGDSALYFCASSVGGLGKSTEAFFGQGTRLTVV.

CDR3 region: CASGWGIPNQPQHF. The CDR3 nucleotides are TGTGCTAGTGGTTGGGGCATCCCGAATCAGCCCCAGCATTTT. The chain combines TRBV12-5 with TRBJ1-5; D possibly corresponds to TRBD1 (5 bases). The germline V gene has CDR1 LGHNT and CDR2 FRNRAP. Trimming left V 4 bases short and J 4 bases short, with 11 bases between. This CDR3 is 14 amino acids long.

The V gene is TRBV5-1, the J gene TRBJ1-1, with TRBD1 matching 8 bases. V was pared by 7 bases and J by 4 bases, with 9 bases of the junction left unmatched. The CDR3 runs to 14 residues. The V gene's germline CDR1 is SGHRS and CDR2 YFSETQ. The CDR3 DNA follows: TGCGCCAGCGGATCAGGGGGCGCGGGCACTGAAGCTTTCTTT. Its protein is CASGSGGAGTEAFF.

This clone has just a few counts. This rearrangement joins TRBV6-5 to TRBJ1-5; D possibly corresponds to TRBD1 (5 bases). The CDR3 length is 13 residues. CDR1 is MNHEY and CDR2 is SVGAGI in the germline V gene. Trimming took 2 bases from V and 11 from J, leaving 13 bases between them. The CDR3 region has the DNA TGTGCCAGCAGTTACGGGGGAAGCGGGTCCCAGCATTTT. Translating gives CASSYGGSGSQHF.

V and J are TRBV11-1 and TRBJ2-5; D is unclear. The CDR3 contains 12 residues. Trimming cost V 3 bases and J 1 base, with 3 bases left between them. Germline CDR1 and CDR2: SGHAT and FQDESV (reference sequence). CDR3 DNA: TGTGCCAGCAGCTTCACCCAAGAGACCCAGTACTTC. Translated: CASSFTQETQYF.

The chain recombines TRBV5-1 with TRBJ2-1; 8 bases fit TRBD2. This CDR3 region has 15 residues. J lost 9 bases, V lost 4 bases, and 12 bases had no gene match. Germline values: CDR1 SGHRS, CDR2 YFSETQ. The CDR3 nucleotides read TGCGCCAGCAGCGCCGGGACTAGTAAGGGTGGTGAGCAGTTCTTC. This encodes CASSAGTSKGGEQFF.

The chain links TRBV19 to TRBJ1-5; no firm D call. CDR3 length: 14 residues. CDR1 is LNHDA, CDR2 SQIVND, per germline (reference sequence). V lost 6 bases, J lost 3 bases, and 12 bases lay in between. The CDR3 loop reads CASSTGQLNQPQHF. CDR3 nucleotide sequence: TGTGCCAGTAGCACCGGTCAGCTCAATCAGCCCCAGCATTTT.

This clone was seen more than once but under ten times. V usage is TRBV29-1 and J usage is TRBJ1-2; TRBD1 aligns across 10 bases. The CDR3 sequence is 13 residues long. V lost 7 bases and J lost 6; bases outside the gene matches: 8. Germline V CDR1 and CDR2: SQVTM, ANQGSEA. CDR3 sequence: CSATGTGDNGYTF. CDR3 in DNA: TGCAGCGCCACCGGGACAGGGGATAATGGCTACACCTTC.

The chain uses TRBV12-5 and TRBJ1-1; D unresolved. The CDR3 totals 15 residues. The germline V and J ends were trimmed by 2 bases and 0 bases, with 10 bases remaining between them. Germline assignment: CDR1 LGHNT and CDR2 FRNRAP. The CDR3 spells CASGLSWALNTEAFF. Here the CDR3 DNA reads TGTGCTAGTGGTTTGTCATGGGCCCTGAACACTGAAGCTTTCTTT. Combining the CDR3 with reference TRBV12-5 and TRBJ1-1 gives the whole variable domain DARVTQTPRHKVTEMGQEVTMRCQPILGHNTVFWYRQTMMQGLELLAYFRNRAPLDDSGMPKDRFSAEMPDATLATLKIQPSEPRDSAVYFCASGLSWALNTEAFFGQGTRLTVV.

J is TRBJ2-1 and V is TRBV12-5, with TRBD2 matching over 11 bases. Germline V gene lookup returns CDR1 LGHNT and CDR2 FRNRAP. Losses at the gene ends were 2 bases for V and 3 bases for J; bases not matched to a gene: 9. CDR3 length: 18 amino acids. The CDR3 DNA follows: TGTGCTAGTGGTTTGAGGCTAGCGGGGGGCCCTCGCTACAATGAGCAGTTCTTC. Translating it yields CASGLRLAGGPRYNEQFF.